This note documents a single T cell receptor (beta chain) sequence. The data derive from a study of blood T cell repertoires in COVID-19. Study-level information: The origin of the acute and convalescent COVID-19 samples was the United States, Italy and Spain.

The CDR3 covers 14 residues. Germline trimming cut 2 bases from V and 2 bases from J; bases unmatched to any gene: 4. CDR1 GTSNPN and CDR2 SVGIG come from the germline V gene (reference sequence). Authors' analysis steps: Reference gene primers were amplified, and this amplification served to estimate nucleated cell counts. Libraries were prepared by immunoSEQ multiplex PCR; TCRdb keeps only in-frame clonotypes and omits some of them. Clonal size and the V and J genes are those of that table, whereas D and trimming came from the DNA. This table holds approximately 270,000 clones, about 89% found once.

Sequencing was done on a sample of PBMCs or T cells enriched from blood (not recorded which). The sequence was collected from a human donor in a cohort exposed to, infected with or recovered from COVID-19 (not recorded which). The donor label of this sample is uncertain. The chain links TRBV30 to TRBJ2-5, with TRBD1 matching 8 bases. The CDR3 loop is CAWSLGQGQETQYF. CDR3 sequence (DNA): TGTGCCTGGAGTCTAGGACAGGGACAAGAGACCCAGTACTTC.